Included here is one TCR beta chain sequence, with context. Its antigen remains undetermined. No much larger clone exists at a distance of one base, and base qualities are not known. V is cut back by 0 bases and J by 2 bases, with 7 bases in the junction unmatched. As encoded in the germline V gene, CDR1 is SGHRS while CDR2 is YFSETQ. The CDR3 covers 16 residues, taking in both the cysteine and the phenylalanine. Just the 48-base CDR3 DNA is kept, in frame starting at base 1. Library preparation was by the immunoSEQ multiplex PCR assay. The multiplex PCR relied on a mix of 60 forward primers for TCR Vbeta segments and 13 reverse primers for TCR Jbeta segments. The CDR3 region of rearranged TCR beta genes was amplified from genomic DNA by a multiplex PCR assay. The Illumina HiSeq System was used to sequence the amplified TCR beta libraries as 87-base-pair reads. As for the original processing: Across the 670 or so repertoires, a later analysis counted 80 million or so unique TCR beta chains, about 10 million of which were shared by at least two donors. Raw reads were error-corrected and collapsed into unique sequences with a nearest-neighbor algorithm that merged closely related sequences to remove PCR and sequencing errors. To assign V, D and J gene segments, CDR3 sequences were aligned to IMGT reference sequences. Each retained sequence needed at least a six-nucleotide match to both a V gene segment and a J gene segment. Rearrangements were called productive when the CDR3 lacked stop codons and stayed in frame with V and J; all others were non-productive. Following IMGT convention, CDR3 was defined as the stretch from the second conserved V-encoded cysteine up to the conserved J-encoded phenylalanine. The earlier analysis of about 570 of the donors excluded any sequence lacking an unambiguous match to a single V gene segment. An earlier analysis of over 450 of the donors classified V segments as functional when productive rearrangements were above 56.7% and as segregating when the standard deviation between donors was above 5%. A statistical classification framework was built for diagnosing cytomegalovirus status from the catalog of TCR beta chain sequences. In a later analysis, TCR nucleotide sequences were compared against IMGT/GENE-DB human TR gene sequences so that V and J genes could be assigned. Using the TCRdist pipeline, a later analysis assigned CDR3 sequences along with most-parsimonious VDJ recombination scenarios. In a later analysis, each TCR beta chain was defined by its CDR3 amino acid sequence together with its V-gene family, and reads lacking a unique V-gene family were excluded. In a later analysis, some 600 highly shared, low-generation-probability nucleotide sequences were removed to address suspected cross-contamination and a sequencing artifact. A later analysis calculated a clonal expansion index for each public chain from normalized within-repertoire ranks of inferred template counts. Generation probabilities in a later analysis came from a VDJ recombination model fitted to out-of-frame rearrangements, and those results were checked against IGoR. In a later analysis, hypergeometric tests were used to score TCR-TCR, TCR-HLA and TCR-CMV co-occurrence, with a repertoire-size bias correction applied to TCR pairs. To estimate false discovery rates, a later analysis permuted the HLA or CMV assignments 20 times. In a later analysis, co-occurring TCRs were grouped with DBSCAN, and TCRdist sequence similarity was added when clustering was performed within HLA-allele-positive subsets. For co-occurrence clustering, repertoires with fewer than 30,000 or more than 120,000 public chains were excluded, along with a handful of repertoires with anomalous nucleotide sharing. Drawn from immuneACCESS, this table holds only the in-frame rearrangements with V and J called that TCRdb kept. Clones are partly lost; checked studies trace under half to an unresolved V gene and leave the rest unexplained. V and J calls and clone size follow that table, whereas D and trimming were derived from the DNA. The sample table lists 95,000 to 100,000 clones, roughly 80% of them with a count of one. Clones ranked in the top ten supply approximately 8% of the sample.

This specimen belongs to a study of cytomegalovirus exposure and HLA in healthy donors (dated by TCRdb to the late 2010s). General notes on the study: In an earlier analysis of under 600 of the donors, 276 Gb of sequence data and 100 million or so unique TCR beta sequences from 150 million to 200 million T cells were reported. Around 320 gigabases of sequencing data and 70 million to 85 million unique TCR sequences were included in an early release covering 500 to 750 HLA-typed donors. Of the roughly 430 genotyped donors, about 80% fell in the genetic ancestry cluster associated with self-reported Caucasian donors. The aim of the study was to test whether cataloging public T cell receptors could identify signatures of past pathogen exposure. The T cell repertoires of around 730 subjects were profiled by immunosequencing and related to cytomegalovirus serostatus. In addition to the first cohort of approximately 650 subjects, a separate validation cohort of approximately 110 different subjects was used. The study combined high-throughput TCR immunosequencing, statistical association of individual TCRs with disease status, and machine learning to predict cytomegalovirus infection status. To study patterns of TCR occurrence, a later analysis re-analyzed previously published TCR beta repertoires from around 670 donors and added high-resolution HLA genotyping. The later analysis used no new phenotypic data to find candidate immune exposures, relying instead on TCR beta sequences and their occurrence across donors. In an earlier analysis of 587 of the donors, high-throughput TCR beta sequencing was used to judge whether each TCR beta V gene segment behaved as functional or pseudogenic. Donor age, sex, ethnicity and CMV serostatus were compiled alongside the repertoire data. In a later genetic analysis, genome-wide SNP genotypes for about three fifths of the roughly 670 donors were used, and that subset was treated as a discovery cohort. All discovery cohort repertoires had been generated using a single sequencing platform. Both class I and class II loci were covered by HLA typing, at four-digit resolution. The number of typed donors differed by locus: about 620-640 for A, B, C, DRB1 and DQB1; approximately 530 for DQA1; 606 for DPA1; and 400 to 480 for DPB1. Several DR-DQ haplotypes were handled as single units for association and clustering because linkage in the cohort was strong. On average, 235,054 unique TCR beta nucleotide sequences were sequenced per donor among a few hundred genotyped donors of the cohort, with roughly 19% of those sequences being non-productive.

The cohort consisted of 600 to 700 healthy bone marrow donors. At the time of sampling, every cohort member was nominally healthy, though immune exposures that went unrecorded were likely present. The donor was CMV seronegative and was included in the group of approximately 350 seronegative cohort members. A peripheral blood sample was collected from each donor, and TCR beta sequencing was performed on peripheral blood mononuclear cells. Genomic DNA extraction from the blood cell samples was performed with the Qiagen DNeasy Blood Extraction Kit. Here is what the overall study found, with its caveats: In an earlier analysis of approximately 590 of the donors, most TCR beta V segments appeared in productive rearrangements about 87% or about 30% of the time, broadly matching IMGT annotations. Presence/absence analyses assumed roughly uniform sequencing depth across donors, an assumption that may not hold. Because counts were too low, approximately 18 rarely observed V segments, including chromosome 9 orphons, were excluded from the earlier analysis of around 640 of the donors. Linkage disequilibrium might explain the correlated functional status among segregating V segments, but an unknown experimental factor could not be ruled out. It was suggested by the authors that the approach could potentially be generalized to other disease states and immunological phenotypes. The classifier was reported to diagnose cytomegalovirus status with high specificity and sensitivity in both the original and validation cohorts. In a later analysis, several top co-occurrence clusters were reported to appear linked to parvovirus B19, influenza, CMV and Epstein-Barr virus. CMV serostatus was the only immune exposure information available for the cohort. In a later analysis, 16,951 TCR beta sequences were associated with specific HLA alleles at a false discovery rate of 0.05. Most CMV-associated TCR beta chains appeared to be HLA-restricted in a later analysis, and the HLA associations seemed to be driven largely by CMV exposure. When HLA alleles, especially DR and DQ, strongly co-occurred, TCR associations were difficult to assign to individual alleles. In a later genetic analysis, fewer N-insertions in productive TCRs were reported among donors in an Asian-associated ancestry cluster than the roughly 700-donor mean. The cohort was sequenced for TCR beta chains only, and without alpha or paired-chain data the features that could be detected were limited. Because the 87-base-pair reads could not distinguish some IMGT-functional V segments, including TRBV6-2 and TRBV6-3, those segments were excluded. In the study, approximately 150 TCR beta chains were listed as associated with cytomegalovirus. According to a later analysis, TCR association rates differed among HLA loci, with DRB1 alleles showing the most associated TCRs and HLA-C alleles showing the fewest. A later analysis found that HLA-associated TCR beta chains were more clonally expanded and had lower generation probabilities than equally common non-associated chains. Most TCR sequences were observed very rarely across donors, whereas some public TCRs were present in many individuals. In a later genetic analysis, a missense DCLRE1C variant was associated with V-gene and J-gene trimming of TCR beta chains, and the association was replicated in an independent cohort. A further reported finding was that TCR beta sequences accurately predicted the HLA-A and HLA-B alleles for most subjects in the first cohort. HLA typing was unavailable for some donors at each locus, so association tests used only the typed subset. The sequencing pipeline was judged likely to have produced a cluster of highly shared sequence variants as a technical artifact. A few of the identified cytomegalovirus-associated TCR beta chains were confirmed in vitro to be specific for cytomegalovirus antigens.

Sequencing input: PBMCs. The chain is encoded by TRBV5-1 joined to TRBJ2-7, and 8 junctional nucleotides match TRBD1. The TCR comes from a female donor in good health and CMV-seronegative. The CDR3 region: CASSLAGQGATYEQYF. The bases read TGCGCCAGCAGCTTGGCTGGGCAGGGGGCCACCTACGAGCAGTACTTC. Beyond the CDR3, the reference TRBV5-1 and TRBJ2-7 genes provide the residues; the full variable domain reads: KAGVTQTPRYLIKTRGQQVTLSCSPISGHRSVSWYQQTPGQGLQFLFEYFSETQRNKGNFPGRFSGRQFSNSRSEMNVSTLELGDSALYLCASSLAGQGATYEQYFGPGTRLTVT.